The clone carrying this TCR beta chain was seen only a few times. Its antigen is unknown. The protocol was immunoSEQ multiplex PCR, while the TCRdb copy is restricted to in-frame clones and leaves out a portion. The sample has roughly 68,000 clones, 80% to 90% seen once. This entry comes from a study of cytomegalovirus exposure and HLA in healthy donors. Study observations and caveats: In vitro confirmation showed three CMV-associated chains to be CMV antigen specific. Generally TCR sequences proved uncommon, though certain public TCRs appeared in numerous donors. Among TCR beta chains, those listed as cytomegalovirus-associated numbered 164.

Sequencing was performed on PBMCs. The receptor comes from a woman younger than 35 in good health and CMV-seronegative.

The CDR3 loop is CASSVAVGTGEEAFF. As DNA, the CDR3 is TGTGCCAGCAGCGTAGCTGTCGGGACAGGGGAAGAAGCTTTCTTT. V usage is TRBV9 and J usage is TRBJ1-1; 10 bases map to TRBD1. CDR1 and CDR2 from the germline V gene are SGDLS and YYNGEE. Trimming took 0 bases from V and 8 from J; bases not matched to a gene: 7. This CDR3 region has 15 residues.